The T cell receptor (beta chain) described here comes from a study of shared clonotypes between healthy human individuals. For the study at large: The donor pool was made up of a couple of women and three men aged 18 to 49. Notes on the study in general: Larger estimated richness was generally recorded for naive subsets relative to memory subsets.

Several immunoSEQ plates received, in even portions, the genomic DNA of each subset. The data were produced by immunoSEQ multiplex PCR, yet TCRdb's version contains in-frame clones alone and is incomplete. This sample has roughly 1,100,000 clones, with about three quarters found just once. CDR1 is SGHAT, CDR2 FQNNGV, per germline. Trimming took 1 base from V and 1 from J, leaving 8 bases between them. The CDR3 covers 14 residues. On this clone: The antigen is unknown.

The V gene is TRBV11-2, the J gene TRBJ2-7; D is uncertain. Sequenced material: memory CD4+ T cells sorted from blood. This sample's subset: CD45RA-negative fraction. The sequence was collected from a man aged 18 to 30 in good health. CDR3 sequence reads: CASSLVGYSYEQYF. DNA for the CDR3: TGTGCCAGCAGCTTAGTTGGCTATTCCTACGAGCAGTACTTC.